A selection of T cell receptor beta chains follows, all from one sample in a study of CD8+CD57+ T cells in acquired aplastic anemia. MiXCR, applied by TCRdb to the reads, yields one record per CDR3 protein. The table records 180,000 or so distinct CDR3 sequences, roughly 50% of them present only once. The sequenced material came from sorted CD4+, CD8+, or CD8+CD57+ T cells (not recorded which) from PBMCs. The receptors were gathered from a human donor with aplastic anemia. Each CDR3 is given with its conserved first and last residue. The D gene is left open where the match is weak. Not every row has a clone size; where given, it reads once, few, many or a size class.

J gene	D gene	V gene	CDR3 length	clone size	CDR3 protein	CDR3 DNA
TRBJ1-1	.	TRBV11-1	15	few	CASSWDKGVYTEAFF	TGTGCCAGCAGCTGGGACAAGGGGGTATATACTGAAGCTTTCTTT
TRBJ2-1	.	TRBV7-8	13	.	CASGGRVDNEQFF	TGTGCCAGCGGAGGCAGGGTTGACAATGAGCAGTTCTTC
TRBJ2-1	TRBD2	TRBV3-1	14	many	CASRRWTSDNEQFF	TGTGCCAGCAGAAGATGGACTAGTGACAATGAGCAGTTCTTC
TRBJ2-2	.	TRBV11-2	15	many	CASSPPRSNTGELFF	TGTGCCAGCAGCCCACCAAGGAGTAACACCGGGGAGCTGTTTTTT
TRBJ2-5	TRBD1	TRBV29-1	15	.	CSVRKRSRGQETQYF	TGCAGCGTTAGAAAGCGGAGCAGGGGGCAAGAGACCCAGTACTTC
TRBJ2-3	TRBD1	TRBV7-8	16	many	CASSLDEGARTDTQYF	TGTGCCAGCAGCTTAGATGAGGGGGCACGCACAGATACGCAGTATTTT
TRBJ1-6	.	TRBV4-2	19	.	CASSQGGHLKSSYNSPLHF	TGTGCCAGCAGCCAAGGGGGACACCTAAAGAGCTCCTATAATTCACCCCTCCACTTT
TRBJ2-4	.	TRBV2	14	.	CASRPDGVENIQYF	TGTGCCAGCAGGCCCGACGGGGTAGAAAACATTCAGTACTTC
TRBJ2-3	TRBD1	TRBV29-1	13	.	CSVKQGVTDTQYF	TGCAGCGTAAAGCAGGGGGTTACAGATACGCAGTATTTT
TRBJ2-7	.	TRBV7-3	13	.	CASSLMANYEQYF	TGTGCCAGCAGCTTAATGGCCAACTACGAGCAGTACTTC
TRBJ1-1	TRBD1	TRBV6-1	14	.	CASRPGTGGTEAFF	TGTGCCAGCAGGCCCGGGACAGGGGGCACTGAAGCTTTCTTT
TRBJ2-1	TRBD2	TRBV7-6	17	many	CASSRTSGGVAYNEQFF	TGTGCCAGCAGCCGGACTAGCGGGGGGGTCGCCTACAATGAGCAGTTCTTC
TRBJ1-2	TRBD1	TRBV28	14	.	CASRSRDSPYGYTF	TGTGCCAGCAGGTCCCGGGACAGCCCCTATGGCTACACCTTC
TRBJ2-7	.	TRBV20-1	14	.	CSAKGTLSSYEQYF	TGCAGTGCTAAGGGGACCCTGAGCTCCTACGAGCAGTACTTC
TRBJ1-2	.	TRBV2	14	.	CASSEGRAFYGYTF	TGTGCCAGCAGTGAAGGAAGGGCGTTTTATGGCTACACCTTC
TRBJ2-1	TRBD2	TRBV3-1	17	.	CASSRSVSGEPNNEQFF	TGTGCCAGCAGCCGGTCCGTTAGCGGGGAGCCAAATAATGAGCAGTTCTTC
TRBJ2-7	TRBD2	TRBV7-3	16	many	CASSLRPASGGNEQYF	TGTGCCAGCAGCTTAAGGCCGGCTAGCGGGGGTAACGAGCAGTACTTC
TRBJ1-1	.	TRBV6-5	12	many	CAGGEEGTEAFF	TGTGCCGGCGGGGAGGAAGGGACTGAAGCTTTCTTT
TRBJ2-7	TRBD2	TRBV6-4	15	.	CASRTTSGSSYEQYF	TGTGCCAGCAGGACGACTAGCGGGTCATCCTACGAGCAGTACTTC
TRBJ2-2	.	TRBV5-1	14	many	CASSLPQDTGELFF	TGCGCCAGCAGCTTGCCCCAGGACACCGGGGAGCTGTTTTTT
TRBJ2-7	.	TRBV10-1	15	.	CASSDGFGGYYEQYF	TGCGCCAGCAGTGACGGTTTTGGAGGGTACTACGAGCAGTACTTC
TRBJ2-7	.	TRBV25-1	14	.	CASSEFGASYEQYF	TGTGCCAGCAGTGAATTTGGGGCCTCCTACGAGCAGTACTTC
TRBJ2-7	TRBD1	TRBV10-3	15	many	CAISEKGTESYEQYF	TGTGCCATCAGTGAGAAAGGGACAGAGTCCTACGAGCAGTACTTC
TRBJ2-5	TRBD1	TRBV4-1	15	many	CASSQPGQGEETQCF	TGCGCCAGCAGCCAACCGGGACAGGGGGAAGAGACCCAGTGCTTC
TRBJ1-3	.	TRBV20-1	13	medium-sized	CSASGGAENTIYF	TGCAGTGCTAGTGGAGGAGCCGAAAACACCATATATTTT
TRBJ2-3	.	TRBV5-1	15	many	CASSSTGERTDTQYF	TGCGCCAGCAGCTCGACCGGGGAAAGGACAGATACGCAGTATTTT
TRBJ2-7	.	TRBV10-3	12	.	CAISQGVYEQYF	TGTGCCATCAGCCAGGGAGTCTACGAGCAGTACTTC
TRBJ2-7	.	TRBV19	15	.	CASSIFPGSTHEQYF	TGTGCCAGTAGTATTTTTCCGGGATCCACCCACGAGCAGTACTTC
TRBJ1-1	.	TRBV2	14	.	CAISVDRENTEAFF	TGTGCCATCAGTGTGGATCGAGAGAACACTGAAGCTTTCTTT
TRBJ1-5	.	TRBV20-1	12	.	CSAGGGNQPQHF	TGCAGTGCAGGAGGGGGGAATCAGCCCCAGCATTTT
TRBJ2-2	.	TRBV19	13	many	CASSIQTPGELFF	TGTGCCAGTAGTATACAAACGCCCGGGGAGCTGTTTTTT
TRBJ1-1	.	TRBV20-1	14	many	CSARDSSINTEAFF	TGCAGTGCTAGAGATTCAAGCATTAACACTGAAGCTTTCTTT
TRBJ2-7	TRBD1	TRBV20-1	13	.	CSSSRDRVYEQYF	TGCAGCTCGAGCCGGGACAGGGTCTACGAGCAGTACTTC
TRBJ2-3	TRBD1	TRBV9	15	.	CASSVGGYGTETQCF	TGTGCCAGCAGCGTAGGGGGCTACGGGACAGAGACGCAGTGTTTT
TRBJ1-1	TRBD1	TRBV5-1	15	many	CASSLDRGRSTEAFF	TGCGCCAGCAGCCTAGACAGGGGGCGAAGCACTGAAGCTTTCTTT
TRBJ2-2	TRBD2	TRBV7-8	13	few	CASSGEGFGELFF	TGTGCCAGCAGTGGGGAGGGCTTCGGGGAGCTGTTTTTT
TRBJ1-6	TRBD1	TRBV7-2	15	few	CASSIAGTENSPLHF	TGTGCCAGCAGCATAGCGGGGACAGAGAATTCACCCCTCCACTTT
TRBJ2-7	.	TRBV14	13	many	CASSPDTSYEQYF	TGTGCCAGCAGCCCGGACACCTCCTACGAGCAGTACTTC
TRBJ1-1	.	TRBV15	14	once	CATSQEKMNTEAFF	TGTGCCACCAGTCAGGAAAAAATGAACACTGAAGCTTTCTTT
TRBJ1-5	.	TRBV10-3	13	.	CAIRSAEDQPQHF	TGTGCCATCAGGTCGGCAGAAGATCAGCCCCAGCATTTT
TRBJ2-1	TRBD2	TRBV24-1	16	many	CATSPSGLAGANEQFF	TGTGCCACCAGCCCCTCCGGACTAGCGGGAGCGAATGAGCAGTTCTTC
TRBJ2-7	.	TRBV2	15	.	CASSPRQGGTYEQYF	TGTGCCAGCAGCCCGAGACAGGGAGGCACCTACGAGCAGTACTTC
TRBJ1-3	.	TRBV25-1	15	.	CASSDWANSGNTIYF	TGTGCCAGCAGTGATTGGGCGAACTCTGGAAACACCATATATTTT
TRBJ2-1	.	TRBV9	16	many	CASSVERGHSYNEQFF	TGTGCCAGCAGCGTAGAGCGCGGGCACTCCTACAATGAGCAGTTCTTC
TRBJ1-1	.	TRBV24-1	12	few	CATRGENTEAFF	TGTGCCACCAGGGGGGAGAACACTGAAGCTTTCTTT
TRBJ1-2	.	TRBV19	13	.	CASTVTRNCGYTF	TGTGCCAGTACAGTCACCCGGAACTGTGGCTACACCTTC
TRBJ1-5	.	TRBV3-1	15	.	CASSQDRASRQLQHF	TGTGCCAGCAGCCAAGACAGGGCCTCGAGACAGCTCCAGCATTTT
TRBJ2-2	TRBD2	TRBV5-1	15	many	CASSLTSGSSGELFF	TGCGCCAGCAGCTTGACTAGCGGGAGCTCCGGGGAGCTGTTTTTT
TRBJ1-6	TRBD1	TRBV19	14	.	CASRGQIVNSPLHF	TGTGCCAGTAGGGGACAGATCGTAAATTCACCCCTCCACTTT
TRBJ2-1	.	TRBV29-1	14	.	CSVGTHGSYNVQFF	TGCAGCGTCGGGACTCATGGCTCCTACAATGTGCAGTTCTTC
TRBJ1-6	.	TRBV6-2/TRBV6-3	14	many	CASRFRGGNSPLHF	TGTGCCAGCAGATTCAGGGGTGGGAATTCACCCCTCCACTTT
TRBJ2-5	TRBD2	TRBV19	15	many	CASSSGLAGVETQYF	TGTGCCAGTAGTTCCGGTCTAGCGGGAGTAGAGACCCAGTACTTC
TRBJ2-1	TRBD2	TRBV12-3/TRBV12-4	15	.	CASSLSGGPYNEQFF	TGTGCCAGCAGTTTAAGCGGGGGGCCCTACAATGAGCAGTTCTTC
TRBJ2-1	TRBD2	TRBV24-1	17	.	CATSDFGTSGVYNEQFF	TGTGCCACCAGTGATTTCGGGACTAGCGGAGTCTACAATGAGCAGTTCTTC
TRBJ2-2	TRBD2	TRBV7-9	15	many	CASSVSGGAAGELFF	TGTGCCAGCAGCGTCAGCGGGGGGGCGGCCGGGGAGCTGTTTTTT
TRBJ1-2	.	TRBV19	13	.	CASTSRGNYGYTF	TGTGCCTCCACTTCCAGAGGGAACTATGGCTACACCTTC
TRBJ2-4	.	TRBV5-1	16	few	CASSLAPTEQGNIQYF	TGCGCCAGCAGCTTGGCCCCCACGGAACAGGGAAACATTCAGTACTTC
TRBJ1-2	.	TRBV15	16	few	CATSRAGVRDNYGYTF	TGTGCCACCAGCAGAGCGGGGGTGAGGGATAACTATGGCTACACCTTC
TRBJ2-3	TRBD2	TRBV20-1	15	few	CSARGSGRHTDTQYF	TGCAGTGCCCGAGGTAGCGGGAGGCACACAGATACGCAGTATTTT